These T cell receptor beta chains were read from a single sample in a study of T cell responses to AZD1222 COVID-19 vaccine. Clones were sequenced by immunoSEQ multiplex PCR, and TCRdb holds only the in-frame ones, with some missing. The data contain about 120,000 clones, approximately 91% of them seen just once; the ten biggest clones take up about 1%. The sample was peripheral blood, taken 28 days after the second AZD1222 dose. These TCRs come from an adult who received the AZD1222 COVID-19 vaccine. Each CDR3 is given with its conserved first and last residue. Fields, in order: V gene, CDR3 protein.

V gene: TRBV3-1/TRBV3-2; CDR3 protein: CASSLLSSGNTIYF
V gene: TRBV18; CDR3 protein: CASSTSDTEAFF
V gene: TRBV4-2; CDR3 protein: CASSQDGGRTEAFF
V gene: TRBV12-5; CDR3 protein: CASGLGTRGLETQYF
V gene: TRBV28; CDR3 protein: CASSLYQTGEQFF
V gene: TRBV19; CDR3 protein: CACWGGAIYGYTF
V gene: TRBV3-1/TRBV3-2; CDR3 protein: CASSQGGYDEKLFF
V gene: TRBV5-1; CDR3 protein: CASSLAVGLGTGELFF
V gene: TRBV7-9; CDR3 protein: CASSFHLQGAERKAFF
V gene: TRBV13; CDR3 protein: CASSFWDRGYEQYF
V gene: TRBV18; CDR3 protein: CASSPQTVRNSPLHF
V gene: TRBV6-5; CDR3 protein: CATSPRTRFTDTQYF
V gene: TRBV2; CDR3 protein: CASRELRGEQYF
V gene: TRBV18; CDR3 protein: CASSPGTGNEQYF
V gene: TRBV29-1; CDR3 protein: CSVEDPSGSYGYTF
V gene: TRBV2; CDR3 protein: CASRGRGWELFF
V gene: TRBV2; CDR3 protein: CASSENKNSWTQYF
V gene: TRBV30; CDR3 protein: CAWSLISQETQYF
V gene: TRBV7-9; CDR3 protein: CASSRRDREDNEQFF
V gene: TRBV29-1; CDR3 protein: CSVEENWGETQYF
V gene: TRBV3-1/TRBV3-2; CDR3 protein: CASSLGAAAGTF
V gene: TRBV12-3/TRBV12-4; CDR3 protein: CASKRRWPDGYTF
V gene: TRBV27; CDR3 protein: CASSPGWGVTGANVLTF
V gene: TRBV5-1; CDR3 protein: CASSRGDRVEAGELFF
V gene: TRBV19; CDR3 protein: CASSIERQEWARGYTF
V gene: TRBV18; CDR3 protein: CASSPGLNQPQHF
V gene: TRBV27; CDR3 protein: CASRTAGQGKGYTF
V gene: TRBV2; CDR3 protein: CASSENSPQDTQYF
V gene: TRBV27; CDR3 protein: CASRKGPGTNEKLFF
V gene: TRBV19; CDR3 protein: CASSTTDRQGLYGYTF
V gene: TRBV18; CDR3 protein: CASSARIEAFF
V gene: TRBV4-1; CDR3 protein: CASSQVEHAGGELFF
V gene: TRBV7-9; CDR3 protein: CASSLVFTSNEQFF
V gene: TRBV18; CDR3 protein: CASSPKTGLEQYF
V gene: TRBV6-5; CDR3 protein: CASSYSFGRYNEQFF
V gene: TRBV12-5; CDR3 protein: CASGFHPIVWTSPFYNEQFF
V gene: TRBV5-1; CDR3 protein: CASSFTGNTEAFF
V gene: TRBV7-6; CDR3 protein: CASSPKTQTYNEQFF
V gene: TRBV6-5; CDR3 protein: CASSTGTMGTDTQYF
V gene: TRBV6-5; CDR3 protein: CASSNTGGGYEQYF
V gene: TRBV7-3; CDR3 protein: CASSFQGQGTEAFF
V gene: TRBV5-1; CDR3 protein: CASSPGTSGPAYEQYF
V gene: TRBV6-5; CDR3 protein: CASKPGPLNEKLFF
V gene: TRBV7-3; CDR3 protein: CASSAQGYTEAFF
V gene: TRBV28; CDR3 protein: CASSLWSENTEAFF
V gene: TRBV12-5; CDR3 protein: CASGFSTGGLSGAKNIQYF
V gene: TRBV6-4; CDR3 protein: CASSELGGSGQPQHF
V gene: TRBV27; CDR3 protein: CASSPQPGAYEQYF
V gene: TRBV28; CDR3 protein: CASSQGHLNYGYTF
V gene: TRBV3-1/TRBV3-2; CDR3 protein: CASSQVSGVSTGELFF
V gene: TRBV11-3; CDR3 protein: CASSLVTGGPLPYGYTF